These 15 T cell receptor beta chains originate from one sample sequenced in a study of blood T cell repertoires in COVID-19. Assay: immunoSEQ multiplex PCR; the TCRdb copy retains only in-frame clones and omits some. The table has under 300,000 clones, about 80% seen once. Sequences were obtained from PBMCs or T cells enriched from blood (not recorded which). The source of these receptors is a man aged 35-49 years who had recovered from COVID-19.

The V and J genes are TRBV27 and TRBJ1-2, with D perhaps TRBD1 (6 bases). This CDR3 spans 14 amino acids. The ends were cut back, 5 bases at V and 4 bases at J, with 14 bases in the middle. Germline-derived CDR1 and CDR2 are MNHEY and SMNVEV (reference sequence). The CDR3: CASSRQASFYGYTF. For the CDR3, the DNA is TGTGCCAGCAGTCGACAGGCTTCCTTCTATGGCTACACCTTC.

The CDR3 protein is CASSETGNTEAFF. The CDR3 bases are TGCGCCAGCAGCGAGACAGGGAACACTGAAGCTTTCTTT. The J gene is TRBJ1-1, the V gene TRBV5-1; D perhaps matches TRBD1 (6 bases). Trimming stripped 4 bases from V and 1 base from J, with 8 bases between. The CDR3 consists of 13 residues. The germline V gene encodes CDR1 SGHRS and CDR2 YFSETQ.

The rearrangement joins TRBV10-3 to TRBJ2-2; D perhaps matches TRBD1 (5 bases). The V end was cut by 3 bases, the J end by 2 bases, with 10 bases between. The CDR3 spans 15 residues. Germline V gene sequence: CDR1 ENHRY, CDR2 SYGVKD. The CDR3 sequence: CAISDRVENTGELFF. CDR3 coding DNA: TGTGCCATCAGTGACAGGGTCGAAAACACCGGGGAGCTGTTTTTT.

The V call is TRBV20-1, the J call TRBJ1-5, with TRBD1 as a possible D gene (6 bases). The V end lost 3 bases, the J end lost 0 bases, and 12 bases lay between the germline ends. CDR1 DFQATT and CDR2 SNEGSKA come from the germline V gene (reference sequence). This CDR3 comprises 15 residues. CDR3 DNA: TGCAGTGCTAGTGGGGGCACCTATAGCAATCAGCCCCAGCATTTT. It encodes CSASGGTYSNQPQHF.

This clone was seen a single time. CDR3 loop: CASSRGQGSTDTQYF. The CDR3 DNA reads as TGTGCCAGCAGCCGGGGACAGGGTAGCACAGATACGCAGTATTTT. The chain employs TRBV7-6 and TRBJ2-3, with TRBD1 matching over 9 bases. The V and J ends lost 5 bases and 0 bases, in that order; junction bases with no gene match: 3. The CDR3 is 15 amino acids. Germline V gene sequence: CDR1 SGHVS, CDR2 FNYEAQ.

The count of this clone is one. The CDR3 region has the DNA TGTGCCAGCAGCCCCCCGGGCAGGAGGACCTACGAGCAGTACTTC. This translates into CASSPPGRRTYEQYF. This chain connects TRBV7-2 to TRBJ2-7, with D possibly matching TRBD2 (5 bases). Deletions cut 5 bases from V and 2 bases from J, with 16 bases between. The CDR3 runs 15 residues. Germline loops: CDR1 SGHTA, CDR2 FQGNSA.

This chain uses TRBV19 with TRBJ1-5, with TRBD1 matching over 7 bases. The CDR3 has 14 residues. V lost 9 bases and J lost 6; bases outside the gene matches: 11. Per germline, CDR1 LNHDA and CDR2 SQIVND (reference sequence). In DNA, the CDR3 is TGTGCCAGCGGCCACAGGGGCGCGGGTCAGCCCCAGCATTTT. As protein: CASGHRGAGQPQHF.

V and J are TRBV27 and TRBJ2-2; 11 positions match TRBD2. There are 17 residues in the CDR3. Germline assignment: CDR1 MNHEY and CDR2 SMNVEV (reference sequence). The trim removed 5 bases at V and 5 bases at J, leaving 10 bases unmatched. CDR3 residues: CASSPTLLAGVTGELFF. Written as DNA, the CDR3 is TGTGCCAGCAGTCCCACCCTACTAGCGGGAGTGACCGGGGAGCTGTTTTTT.

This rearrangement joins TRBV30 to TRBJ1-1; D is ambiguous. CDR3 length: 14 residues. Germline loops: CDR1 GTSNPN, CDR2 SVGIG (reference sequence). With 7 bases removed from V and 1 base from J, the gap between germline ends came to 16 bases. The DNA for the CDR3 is TGTGCCTTCATAAGGCAGAGACAGAACACTGAAGCTTTCTTT. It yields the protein CAFIRQRQNTEAFF.

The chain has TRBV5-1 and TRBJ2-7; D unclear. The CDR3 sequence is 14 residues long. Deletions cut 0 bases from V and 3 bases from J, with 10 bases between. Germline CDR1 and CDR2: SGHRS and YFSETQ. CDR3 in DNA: TGCGCCAGCAGCTTGGTGTTGGGCAGCTACGAGCAGTACTTC. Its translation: CASSLVLGSYEQYF.

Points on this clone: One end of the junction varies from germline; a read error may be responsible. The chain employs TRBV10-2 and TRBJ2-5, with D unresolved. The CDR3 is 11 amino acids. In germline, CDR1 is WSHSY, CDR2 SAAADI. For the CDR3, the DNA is TGCGCCAGCAGTGAGATGCGAGGATTTAACTTC. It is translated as CASSEMRGFNF.

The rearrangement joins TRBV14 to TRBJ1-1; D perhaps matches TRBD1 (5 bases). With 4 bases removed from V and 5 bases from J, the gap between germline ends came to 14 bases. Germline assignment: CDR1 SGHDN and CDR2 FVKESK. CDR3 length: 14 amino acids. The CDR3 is CASSPGLSGTEAFF. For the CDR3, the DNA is TGTGCCAGCAGCCCGGGACTGTCAGGGACTGAAGCTTTCTTT.

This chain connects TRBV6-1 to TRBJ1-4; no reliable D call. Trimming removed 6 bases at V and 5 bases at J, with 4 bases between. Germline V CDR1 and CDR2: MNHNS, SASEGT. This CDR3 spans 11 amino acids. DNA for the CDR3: TGTGCCAGCAGACTCAATGAAAAACTGTTTTTT. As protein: CASRLNEKLFF.

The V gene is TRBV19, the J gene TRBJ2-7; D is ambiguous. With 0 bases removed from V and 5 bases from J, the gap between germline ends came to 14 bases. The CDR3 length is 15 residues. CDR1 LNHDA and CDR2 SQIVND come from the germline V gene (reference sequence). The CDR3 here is CASSIDGRPRDEQYF. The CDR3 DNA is TGTGCCAGTAGTATAGATGGCCGTCCCCGGGACGAGCAGTACTTC.

CDR3 nucleotides: TGCGCCAGCAGTAGGGCGGGAGGAGGAGAGACCCAGTACTTC. Its protein product is CASSRAGGGETQYF. V usage is TRBV5-1 and J usage is TRBJ2-5; 8 nucleotides line up with TRBD2. With V trimmed by 5 bases and J by 4 bases, 7 bases remained unmatched. Germline values: CDR1 SGHRS, CDR2 YFSETQ. CDR3 length: 14 residues.